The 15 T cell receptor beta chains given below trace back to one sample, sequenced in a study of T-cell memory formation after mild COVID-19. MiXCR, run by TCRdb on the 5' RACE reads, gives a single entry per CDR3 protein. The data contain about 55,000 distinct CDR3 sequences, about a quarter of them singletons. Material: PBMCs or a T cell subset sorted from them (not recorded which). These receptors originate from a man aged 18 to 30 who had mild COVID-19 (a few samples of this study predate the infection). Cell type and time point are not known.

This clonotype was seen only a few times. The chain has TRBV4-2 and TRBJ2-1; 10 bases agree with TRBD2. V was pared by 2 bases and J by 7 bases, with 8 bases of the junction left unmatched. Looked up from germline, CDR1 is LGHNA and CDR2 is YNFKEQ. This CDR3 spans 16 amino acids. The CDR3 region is CASSQNLAGATNEQFF. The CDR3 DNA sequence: TGTGCCAGCAGCCAAAACCTAGCGGGGGCTACGAATGAGCAGTTCTTC.

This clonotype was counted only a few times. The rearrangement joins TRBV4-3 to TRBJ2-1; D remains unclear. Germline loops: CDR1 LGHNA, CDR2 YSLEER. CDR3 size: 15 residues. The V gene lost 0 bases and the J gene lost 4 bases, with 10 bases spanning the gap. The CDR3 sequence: CASSQDGNRYNEQFF. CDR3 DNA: TGCGCCAGCAGCCAAGATGGGAACAGATACAATGAGCAGTTCTTC.

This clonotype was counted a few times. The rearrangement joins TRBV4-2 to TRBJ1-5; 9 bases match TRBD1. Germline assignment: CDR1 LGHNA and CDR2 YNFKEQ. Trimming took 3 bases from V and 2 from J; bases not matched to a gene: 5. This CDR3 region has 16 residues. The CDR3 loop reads CASSQDRGTGNQPQHF. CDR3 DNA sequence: TGTGCCAGCAGCCAGGACAGGGGTACGGGCAATCAGCCCCAGCATTTT.

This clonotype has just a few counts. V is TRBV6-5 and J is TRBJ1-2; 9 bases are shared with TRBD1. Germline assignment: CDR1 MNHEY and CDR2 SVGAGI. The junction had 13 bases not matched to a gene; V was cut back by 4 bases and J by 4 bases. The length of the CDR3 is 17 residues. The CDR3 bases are TGTGCCAGCAGTTTAACAGGGGGCATTCCCCCGGTCTATGGCTACACCTTC. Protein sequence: CASSLTGGIPPVYGYTF.

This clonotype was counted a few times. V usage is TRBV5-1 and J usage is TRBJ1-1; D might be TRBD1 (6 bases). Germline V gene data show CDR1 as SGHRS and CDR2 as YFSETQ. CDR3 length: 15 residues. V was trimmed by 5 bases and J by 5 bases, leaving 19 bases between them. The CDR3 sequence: CASSLTFRGGTEAFF. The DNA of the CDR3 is TGCGCCAGCAGTTTAACCTTCAGGGGAGGAACTGAAGCTTTCTTT.

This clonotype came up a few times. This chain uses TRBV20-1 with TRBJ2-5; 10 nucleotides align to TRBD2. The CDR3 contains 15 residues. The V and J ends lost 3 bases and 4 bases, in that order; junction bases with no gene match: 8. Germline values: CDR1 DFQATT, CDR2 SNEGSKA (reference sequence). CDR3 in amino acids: CSASRLAGFGETQYF. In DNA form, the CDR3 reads TGCAGTGCTAGTAGACTAGCGGGTTTTGGAGAGACCCAGTACTTC.

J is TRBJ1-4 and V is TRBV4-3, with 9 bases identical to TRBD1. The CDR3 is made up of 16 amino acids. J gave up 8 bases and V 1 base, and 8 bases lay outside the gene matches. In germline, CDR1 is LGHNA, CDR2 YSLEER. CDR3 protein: CASSQASGTGNEKLFF. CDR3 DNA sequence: TGCGCCAGCAGCCAAGCCTCCGGGACAGGGAACGAAAAACTGTTTTTT.

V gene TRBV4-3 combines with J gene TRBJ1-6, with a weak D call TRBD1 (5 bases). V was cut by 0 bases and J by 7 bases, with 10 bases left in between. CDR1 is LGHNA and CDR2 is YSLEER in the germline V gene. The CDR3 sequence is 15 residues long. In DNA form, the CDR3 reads TGCGCCAGCAGCCAAGATGCAGGGCGCAATTCACCCCTCCACTTT. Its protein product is CASSQDAGRNSPLHF.

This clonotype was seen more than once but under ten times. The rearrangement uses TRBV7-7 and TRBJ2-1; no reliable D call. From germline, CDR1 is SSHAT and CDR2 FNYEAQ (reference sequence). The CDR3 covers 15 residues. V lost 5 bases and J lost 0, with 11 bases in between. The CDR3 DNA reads TGTGCCAGCAGCCCTTGGGCCCACTCCTACAATGAGCAGTTCTTC. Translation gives CASSPWAHSYNEQFF.

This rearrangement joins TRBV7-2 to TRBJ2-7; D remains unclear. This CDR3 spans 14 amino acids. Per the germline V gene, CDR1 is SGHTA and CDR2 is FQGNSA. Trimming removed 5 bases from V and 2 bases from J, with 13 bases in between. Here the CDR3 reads CASSPRTEAYEQYV. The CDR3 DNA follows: TGTGCCAGCAGCCCGCGGACGGAAGCCTACGAGCAGTACGTC.

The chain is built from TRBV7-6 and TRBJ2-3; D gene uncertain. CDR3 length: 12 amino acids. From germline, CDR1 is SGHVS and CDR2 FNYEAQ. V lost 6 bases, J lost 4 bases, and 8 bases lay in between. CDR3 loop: CASSPLADTQYF. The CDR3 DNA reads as TGTGCCAGCAGTCCCCTCGCAGATACGCAGTATTTT.

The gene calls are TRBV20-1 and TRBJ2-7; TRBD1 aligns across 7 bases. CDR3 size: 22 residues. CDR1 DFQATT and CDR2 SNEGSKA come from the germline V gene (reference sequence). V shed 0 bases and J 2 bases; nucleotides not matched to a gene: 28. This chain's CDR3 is CSARDPRQGAPPNAYRPYEQYV. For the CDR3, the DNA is TGCAGTGCTAGAGATCCCAGACAGGGAGCTCCCCCCAATGCTTACCGTCCCTACGAGCAGTACGTC.

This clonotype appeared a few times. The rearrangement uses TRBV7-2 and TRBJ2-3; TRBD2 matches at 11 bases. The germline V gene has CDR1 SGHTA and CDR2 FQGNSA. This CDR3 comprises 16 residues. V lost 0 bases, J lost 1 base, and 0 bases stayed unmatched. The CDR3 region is CASSLASGGGTDTQYF. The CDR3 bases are TGTGCCAGCAGCTTAGCTAGCGGGGGGGGCACAGATACGCAGTATTTT.

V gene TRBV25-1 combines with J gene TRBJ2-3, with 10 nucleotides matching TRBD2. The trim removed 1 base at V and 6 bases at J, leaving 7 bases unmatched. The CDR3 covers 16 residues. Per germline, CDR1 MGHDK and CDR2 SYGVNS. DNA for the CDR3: TGTGCCAGCAGTGAATCAGGGACTAGCGTTCAGGATACGCAGTATTTT. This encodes CASSESGTSVQDTQYF.

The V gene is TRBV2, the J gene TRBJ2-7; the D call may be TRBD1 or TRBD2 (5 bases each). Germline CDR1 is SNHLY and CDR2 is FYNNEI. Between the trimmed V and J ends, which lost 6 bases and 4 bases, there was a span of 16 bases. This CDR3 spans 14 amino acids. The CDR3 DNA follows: TGTGCCAGCAGGGGGGTCGAAGCCAAATACGAGCAGTACGTC. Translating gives CASRGVEAKYEQYV.